Each of the 2 T cell receptor beta chains below was sequenced from the same sample in a study of shared clonotypes between healthy human individuals. Clones were read by immunoSEQ multiplex PCR, and TCRdb kept only the in-frame ones, dropping some. This sample yields around 2,000,000 clones, of which over 85% are seen a single time; 1.1% belongs to the top ten. Naive CD8 populations comprised CD45RO-negative cells positively selected for CCR7, excluding terminally differentiated effector memory CD45RA+ cells. Sequencing input: naive CD8+ T cells sorted from blood. These TCRs come from a man aged 18-30 years in good health.

As for this clone: The same CDR3 is also encoded by other DNA sequences in this sample. This chain connects TRBV27 to TRBJ2-3; D assignment may be TRBD1 or TRBD2 (5 bases each). The V gene lost 5 bases and the J gene lost 6 bases, with 9 bases spanning the gap. The germline V gene encodes CDR1 MNHEY and CDR2 SMNVEV (reference sequence). This CDR3 is built from 12 residues. Here the CDR3 DNA reads TGTGCCAGCAGTACGGGACCGGATACGCAGTATTTT. Protein: CASSTGPDTQYF.

The genes are TRBV4-3 and TRBJ2-3; D possibly corresponds to TRBD1 (5 bases). The CDR3 spans 16 residues. Trimming removed 2 bases at V and 1 base at J, with 13 bases between. Germline values: CDR1 LGHNA, CDR2 YSLEER. CDR3 in amino acids: CASSQSTEIGTDTQYF. As DNA, the CDR3 is TGCGCCAGCAGCCAATCGACAGAAATCGGCACAGATACGCAGTATTTT.